This entry is about one TCR beta chain. Its cognate antigen has yet to be identified. Nothing much larger sits one base from this clone, and base qualities are not available. Each clonotype received, on average, around 9.6x coverage in deep resolution sequencing performed on a MiSeq, where the target depth lay between 1 in 1 million and 1 in 200,000 T cells. TCR beta libraries were generated with the immunoSEQ hsTCRB Kit. In the source study's methods: Data were analyzed with ImmunoSEQ Data Assistant and ImmunoSEQ Analyzer, with V, D and J genes assigned per IMGT definitions. Clonality was computed as one minus normalized Shannon entropy of productive rearrangement frequencies, ranging from 0 to 1. Only overrepresented clonotypes making up at least 0.05% of each patient's repertoire were included in the public clonotype analysis. Repertoires from 10 to 15 age-matched healthy donors in immuneACCESS were used as clonality controls. TCRdb took over this immuneACCESS table, retaining in-frame rearrangements with V and J assigned. Such tables are incomplete; in checked studies, under half of the missing clones stem from an unresolved V gene, and the remainder is unexplained. Clone size and the V and J calls come from that table; the DNA yielded D and trimming. For this sample there are 250,000 to 350,000 clones; about 72% appear just once. The ten largest clones capture roughly 5% of the sample.

This sample was taken from a study of cytotoxic CD8 clonotypes in ibrutinib-treated CLL (dated by TCRdb to 2020 to 2022). Broadly, across the study: In this cohort, 15 or so patients were treatment-naive and under 13 were relapsed/refractory, while around 17 had unmutated IGHV. Partial responses were observed in about 25 patients and complete responses in 2; after a median follow-up of 68 months, remission was maintained in 15 or so patients and progression was observed in around twelve. Every sample from remission and from progressive disease was obtained while the patients were still on ibrutinib. Of the approximately 86 people in the trial, 26 had longitudinal samples available. Cryopreserved peripheral blood mononuclear cells were collected before treatment, at response, and at either disease progression or sustained remission. Response samples were obtained after a median of approximately twelve months of treatment, with a range of roughly 6 to 40 months. On average, each sample yielded 270,000 or so productive templates and tens of thousands of productive rearrangements.

The time point label for this specimen denotes: progressive disease on ibrutinib. For TCR beta library preparation, about 2 micrograms of genomic DNA were isolated from cryopreserved PBMCs. Longitudinal blood samples from CLL patients on ibrutinib monotherapy were analyzed using high-throughput TCR beta sequencing. The patients were enrolled in a single-center, open-label phase 2 trial of ibrutinib monotherapy. V is reduced by 6 bases and J by 1 base, leaving a spacing of 6 bases between them. Including the terminal cysteine and phenylalanine, the CDR3 comprises 13 residues. The retained sequence is limited to the CDR3, 39 bases, with the frame set at the first base. Per the germline V gene, MGHDK is the CDR1 and SYGVNS is the CDR2. The paper as a whole reports these results and caveats: Public clonotypes were rare and either shrank or stayed stable during treatment, and the rise in clonality at ibrutinib response reflected expansion of private clonotypes. Clonality rose at ibrutinib response, remained stable during sustained remission, and dropped back toward baseline at progression. Sampling times were not matched between sustained-remission and progressing patients, and lymph node repertoires were not studied. At baseline, clonality was higher than in age-matched healthy donors and showed a strong correlation with circulating CD8+ T-cell counts.

The material was PBMCs, obtained at disease progression, from a patient treated with ibrutinib. The TCR sequence derives from a human donor with chronic lymphocytic leukemia. The chain uses TRBV25-1 and TRBJ2-2; the D segment could be TRBD1, given 6 matching bases. The CDR3 region has the sequence CASRDRNTGELFF. The nucleotides read TGTGCCAGCAGGGACAGGAACACCGGGGAGCTGTTTTTT.